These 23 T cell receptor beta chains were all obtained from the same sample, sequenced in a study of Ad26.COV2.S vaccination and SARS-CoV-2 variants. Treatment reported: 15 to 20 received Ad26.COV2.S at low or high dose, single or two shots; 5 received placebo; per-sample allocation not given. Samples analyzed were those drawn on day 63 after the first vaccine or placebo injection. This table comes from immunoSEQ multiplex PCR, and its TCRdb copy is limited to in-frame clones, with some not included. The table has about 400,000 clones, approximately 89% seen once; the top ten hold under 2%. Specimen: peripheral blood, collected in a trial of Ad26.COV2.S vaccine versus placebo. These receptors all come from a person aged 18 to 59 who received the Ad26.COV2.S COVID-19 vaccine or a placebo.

CDR3 amino acids: CASSPWTSGRSYEQYF. In DNA form, the CDR3 reads TGTGCCAGCAGTCCCTGGACTAGCGGGAGATCCTACGAGCAGTACTTC. The chain carries TRBV27 and TRBJ2-7; 13 bases fit TRBD2. CDR3 length: 16 amino acids. Germline V gene sequence: CDR1 MNHEY, CDR2 SMNVEV (reference sequence). With 5 bases clipped from V and 1 base from J, the junction kept 5 bases outside the gene matches.

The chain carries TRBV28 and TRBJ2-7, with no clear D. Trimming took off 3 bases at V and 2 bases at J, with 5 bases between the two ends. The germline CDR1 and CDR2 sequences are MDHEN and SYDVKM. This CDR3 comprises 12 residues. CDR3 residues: CASSFLTYEQYF. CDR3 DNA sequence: TGTGCCAGCAGTTTTCTAACCTACGAGCAGTACTTC.

The CDR3 sequence is CASSSGTLNSPLHF. The CDR3 nucleotides are TGTGCCAGCAGTTCAGGGACCTTAAATTCACCCCTCCACTTT. The J gene is TRBJ1-6, the V gene TRBV28; D possibly corresponds to TRBD1 (5 bases). V was pared by 4 bases and J by 7 bases, with 11 bases between. The CDR3 is 14 residues long. CDR1 is MDHEN and CDR2 is SYDVKM in the germline V gene.

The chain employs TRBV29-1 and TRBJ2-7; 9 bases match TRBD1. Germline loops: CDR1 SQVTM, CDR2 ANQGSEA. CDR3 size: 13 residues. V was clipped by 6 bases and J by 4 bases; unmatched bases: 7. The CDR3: CSVTGTGPYEQYF. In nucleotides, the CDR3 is TGCAGCGTAACCGGGACAGGGCCTTACGAGCAGTACTTC.

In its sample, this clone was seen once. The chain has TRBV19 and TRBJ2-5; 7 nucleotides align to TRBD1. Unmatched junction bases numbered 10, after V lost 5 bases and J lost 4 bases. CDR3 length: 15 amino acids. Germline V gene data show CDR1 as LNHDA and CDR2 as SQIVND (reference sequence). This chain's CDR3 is CASSRRTGRVETQYF. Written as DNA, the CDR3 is TGTGCCAGTAGTCGAAGGACAGGCCGAGTAGAGACCCAGTACTTC.

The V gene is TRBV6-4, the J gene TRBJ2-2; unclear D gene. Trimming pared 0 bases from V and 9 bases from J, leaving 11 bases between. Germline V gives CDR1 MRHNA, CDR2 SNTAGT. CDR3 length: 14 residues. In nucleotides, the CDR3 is TGTGCCAGCAGTGACTCGATGAGACACCGGGAGCTGTTTTTT. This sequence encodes CASSDSMRHRELFF.

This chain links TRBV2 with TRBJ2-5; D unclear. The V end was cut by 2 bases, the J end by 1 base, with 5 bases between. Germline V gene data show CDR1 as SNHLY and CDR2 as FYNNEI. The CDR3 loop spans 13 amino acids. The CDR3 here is CASSESIQETQYF. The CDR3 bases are TGTGCCAGCAGTGAAAGCATCCAAGAGACCCAGTACTTC.

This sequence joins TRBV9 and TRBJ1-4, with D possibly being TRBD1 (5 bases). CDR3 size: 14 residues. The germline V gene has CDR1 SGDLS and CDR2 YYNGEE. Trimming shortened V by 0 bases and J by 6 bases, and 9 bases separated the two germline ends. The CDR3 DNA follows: TGTGCCAGCAGCGTAGAAAGGACACATGAAAAACTGTTTTTT. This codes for CASSVERTHEKLFF.

The CDR3 protein is CASSLLGGTEAFF. In DNA form, the CDR3 reads TGTGCCAGCAGTTTACTGGGGGGCACTGAAGCTTTCTTT. The J gene is TRBJ1-1, the V gene TRBV28; the D gene is possibly TRBD1 (5 bases). This CDR3 contains 13 residues. The V end was cut by 2 bases, the J end by 4 bases, with 8 bases between. Germline CDR1 is MDHEN and CDR2 is SYDVKM.

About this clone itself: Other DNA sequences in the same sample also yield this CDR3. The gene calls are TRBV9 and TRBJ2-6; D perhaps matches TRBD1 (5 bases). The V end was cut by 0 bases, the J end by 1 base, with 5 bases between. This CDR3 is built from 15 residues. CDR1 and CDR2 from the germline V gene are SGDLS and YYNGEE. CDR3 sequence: CASSVAGSGANVLTF. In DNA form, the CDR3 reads TGTGCCAGCAGCGTAGCAGGGTCTGGGGCCAACGTCCTGACTTTC.

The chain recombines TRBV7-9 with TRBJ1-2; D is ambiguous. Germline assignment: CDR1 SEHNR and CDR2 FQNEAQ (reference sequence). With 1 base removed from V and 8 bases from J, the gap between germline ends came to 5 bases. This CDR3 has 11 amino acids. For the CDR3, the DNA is TGTGCCAGCAGCTTAGTGGGGGGCTACACCTTC. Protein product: CASSLVGGYTF.

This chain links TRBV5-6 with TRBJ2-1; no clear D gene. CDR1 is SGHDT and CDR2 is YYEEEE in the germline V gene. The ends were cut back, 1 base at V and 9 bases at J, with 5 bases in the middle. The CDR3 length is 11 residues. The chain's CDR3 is CASSLIGEQFF. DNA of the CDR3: TGTGCCAGCAGCTTGATTGGTGAGCAGTTCTTC.

CDR3 nucleotides: TGCGCCAGCAGCTTGGGAGCTGTTCATAGGGCCAACGTCCTGACTTTC. It translates to CASSLGAVHRANVLTF. This chain links TRBV5-1 with TRBJ2-6; D unresolved. V was shortened by 0 bases and J by 5 bases, with 12 bases between the two germline ends. Germline-derived CDR1 and CDR2 are SGHRS and YFSETQ. CDR3 length equals 16 residues.

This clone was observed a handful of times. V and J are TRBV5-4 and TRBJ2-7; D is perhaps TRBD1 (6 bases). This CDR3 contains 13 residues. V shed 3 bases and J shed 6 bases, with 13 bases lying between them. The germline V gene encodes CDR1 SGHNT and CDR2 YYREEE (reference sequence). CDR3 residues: CASSSLQGAEQYF. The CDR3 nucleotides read TGTGCCAGCAGCTCGTTACAGGGCGCCGAGCAGTACTTC.

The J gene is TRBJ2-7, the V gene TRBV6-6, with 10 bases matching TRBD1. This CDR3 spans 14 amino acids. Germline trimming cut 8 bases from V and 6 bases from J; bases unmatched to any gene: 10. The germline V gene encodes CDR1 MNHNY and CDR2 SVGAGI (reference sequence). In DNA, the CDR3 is TGTGCCAGCGTATGGGGACAGGGGTCGTTCGAGCAGTACTTC. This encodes CASVWGQGSFEQYF.

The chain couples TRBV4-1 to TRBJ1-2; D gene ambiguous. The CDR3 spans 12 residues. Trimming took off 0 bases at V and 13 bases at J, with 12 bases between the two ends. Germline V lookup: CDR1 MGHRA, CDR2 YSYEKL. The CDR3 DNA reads TGCGCCAGCAGCCAAGAATGGGGTTTGGTCACCTTC. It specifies CASSQEWGLVTF.

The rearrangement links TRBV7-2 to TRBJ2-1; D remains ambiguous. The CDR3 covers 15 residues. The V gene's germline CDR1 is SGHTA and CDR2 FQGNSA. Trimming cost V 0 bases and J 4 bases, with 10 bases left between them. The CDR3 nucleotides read TGTGCCAGCAGCTTAGCGGTGGGAAGTTACAATGAGCAGTTCTTC. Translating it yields CASSLAVGSYNEQFF.

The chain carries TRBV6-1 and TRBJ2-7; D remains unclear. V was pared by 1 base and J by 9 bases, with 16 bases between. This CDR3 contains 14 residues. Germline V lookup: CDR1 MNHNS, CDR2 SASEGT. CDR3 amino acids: CASSEGAASLGQYF. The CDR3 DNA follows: TGTGCCAGCAGTGAAGGAGCTGCCAGTCTGGGGCAGTACTTC.

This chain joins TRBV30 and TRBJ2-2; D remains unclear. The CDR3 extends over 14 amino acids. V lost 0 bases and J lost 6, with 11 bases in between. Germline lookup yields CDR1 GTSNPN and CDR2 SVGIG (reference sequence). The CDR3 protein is CAWSVTRVPGELFF. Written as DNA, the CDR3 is TGTGCCTGGAGTGTAACCCGCGTGCCCGGGGAGCTGTTTTTT.

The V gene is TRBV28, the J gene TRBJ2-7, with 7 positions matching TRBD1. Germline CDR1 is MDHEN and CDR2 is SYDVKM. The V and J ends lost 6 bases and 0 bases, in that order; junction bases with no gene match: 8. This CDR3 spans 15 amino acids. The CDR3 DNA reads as TGTGCCAGCAGCTACAGGGGCTTGAGCTCCTACGAGCAGTACTTC. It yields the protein CASSYRGLSSYEQYF.

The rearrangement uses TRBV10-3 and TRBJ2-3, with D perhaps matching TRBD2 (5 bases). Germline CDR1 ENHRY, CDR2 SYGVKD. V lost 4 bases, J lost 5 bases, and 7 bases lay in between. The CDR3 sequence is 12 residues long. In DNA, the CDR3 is TGTGCCATCAGTGGGGCGGGAGATACGCAGTATTTT. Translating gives CAISGAGDTQYF.

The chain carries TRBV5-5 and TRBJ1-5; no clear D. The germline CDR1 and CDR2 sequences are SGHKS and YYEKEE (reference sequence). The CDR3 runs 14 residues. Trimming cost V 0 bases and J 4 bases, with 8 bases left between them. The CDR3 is CASSLEAENQPQHF. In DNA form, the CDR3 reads TGTGCCAGCAGCTTGGAAGCCGAAAATCAGCCCCAGCATTTT.

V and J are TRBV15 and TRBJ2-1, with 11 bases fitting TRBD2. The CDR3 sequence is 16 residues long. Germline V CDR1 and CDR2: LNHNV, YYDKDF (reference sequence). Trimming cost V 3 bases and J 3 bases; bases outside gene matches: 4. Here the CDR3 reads CATSSATSGSYNEQFF. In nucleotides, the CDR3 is TGTGCCACCAGCAGCGCTACTAGCGGGAGCTACAATGAGCAGTTCTTC.